This record concerns one T cell receptor beta chain sequence. This record belongs to a study of T cell clones after liver transplantation. Study as a whole: Tolerance: complete withdrawal held at least one year, liver enzymes staying within twice normal.

V dropped 0 bases and J dropped 0; count of bases not matched to a gene: 4. Germline lookup yields CDR1 LNHNV and CDR2 YYDKDF (reference sequence). The CDR3 loop spans 17 amino acids. The repertoire was sequenced with immunoSEQ multiplex PCR; TCRdb's copy has only in-frame clones and lacks some. Of approximately 65,000 clones listed, 80% to 95% are singletons. This TCR was recovered from a human patient who received a liver transplant. Some T cells may be the graft donor's. The specimen was CD4+ T cells from blood, collected about 26 months after liver transplant. The chain combines TRBV15 with TRBJ2-3, with TRBD2 identical over 9 bases. In nucleotides, the CDR3 is TGTGCCACCAGCAGAGATGGACTAGCGCTTAGCACAGATACGCAGTATTTT. It is translated as CATSRDGLALSTDTQYF.